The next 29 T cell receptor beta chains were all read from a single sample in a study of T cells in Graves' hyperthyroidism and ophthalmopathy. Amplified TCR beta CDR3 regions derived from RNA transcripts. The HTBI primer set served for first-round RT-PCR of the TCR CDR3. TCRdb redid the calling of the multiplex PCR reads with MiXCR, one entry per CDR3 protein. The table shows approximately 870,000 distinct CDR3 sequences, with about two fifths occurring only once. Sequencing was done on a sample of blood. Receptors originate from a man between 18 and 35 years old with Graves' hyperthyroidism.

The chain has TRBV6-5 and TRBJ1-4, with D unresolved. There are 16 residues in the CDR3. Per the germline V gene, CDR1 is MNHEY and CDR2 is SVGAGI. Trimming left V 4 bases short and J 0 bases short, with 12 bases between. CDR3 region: CASSSRQDATNEKLFF. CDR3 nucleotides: TGTGCCAGCAGTTCACGACAAGACGCAACTAATGAAAAACTGTTTTTT.

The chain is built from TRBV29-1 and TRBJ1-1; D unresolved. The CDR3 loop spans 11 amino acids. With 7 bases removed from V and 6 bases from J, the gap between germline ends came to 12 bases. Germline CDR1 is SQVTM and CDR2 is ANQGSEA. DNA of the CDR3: TGCAGCGCTGGAACAGACGCTGAAGCTTTCTTT. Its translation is CSAGTDAEAFF.

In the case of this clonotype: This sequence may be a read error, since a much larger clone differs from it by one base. CDR3 nucleotides: TGTGCCATCGGCACCGCAGAGACCCAGTACTTC. This gives the protein CAIGTAETQYF. The V and J genes are TRBV10-3 and TRBJ2-5; no firm D call. Per germline, CDR1 ENHRY and CDR2 SYGVKD. V was trimmed by 8 bases and J by 4 bases, leaving 8 bases between them. CDR3 length: 11 amino acids.

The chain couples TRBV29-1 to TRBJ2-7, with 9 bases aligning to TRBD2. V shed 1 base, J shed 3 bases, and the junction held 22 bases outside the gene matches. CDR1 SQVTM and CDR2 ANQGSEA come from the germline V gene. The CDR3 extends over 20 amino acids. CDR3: CSVEVTGEEREDLVGYEQYF. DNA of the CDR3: TGCAGCGTTGAAGTAACAGGGGAAGAGCGGGAGGACCTTGTAGGCTACGAGCAGTACTTC.

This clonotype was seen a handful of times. The CDR3, as DNA: TGTGCCAGCCTGGGGGGTGTAGGTGGCTACACCTTC. Protein product: CASLGGVGGYTF. The chain uses TRBV12-3 or TRBV12-4 and TRBJ1-2, with TRBD1 as a possible D gene (5 bases). This CDR3 region has 12 residues. V was trimmed by 8 bases and J by 7 bases, leaving 14 bases between them.

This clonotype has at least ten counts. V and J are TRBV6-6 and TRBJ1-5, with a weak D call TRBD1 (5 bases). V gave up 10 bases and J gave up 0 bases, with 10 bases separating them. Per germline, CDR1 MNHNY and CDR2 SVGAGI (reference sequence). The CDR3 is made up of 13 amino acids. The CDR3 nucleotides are TGTGCCACTCTCAGGGATAGCAATCAGCCCCAGCATTTT. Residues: CATLRDSNQPQHF.

The CDR3 bases are TGCAGTGCTCGAACCCGGGGACGGCACCCCGGGGAGCTGTTTTTT. Amino acid sequence: CSARTRGRHPGELFF. The chain links TRBV20-1 to TRBJ2-2; either TRBD1 or TRBD2 may supply D (5 bases each). The CDR3 contains 15 residues. From germline, CDR1 is DFQATT and CDR2 SNEGSKA (reference sequence). The ends were cut back, 5 bases at V and 6 bases at J, with 19 bases in the middle.

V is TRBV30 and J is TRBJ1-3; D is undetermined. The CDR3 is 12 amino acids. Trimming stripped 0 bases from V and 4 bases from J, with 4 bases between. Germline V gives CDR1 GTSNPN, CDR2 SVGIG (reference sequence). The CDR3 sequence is CAWSVNGNTIYF. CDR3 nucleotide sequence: TGTGCCTGGAGTGTGAACGGAAACACCATATATTTT.

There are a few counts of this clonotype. The CDR3 DNA reads as TGCAGTGCTGGCCCCTCTACAGGGGACGCTTTCTTT. Translation gives CSAGPSTGDAFF. The V and J genes are TRBV20-1 and TRBJ1-1; 7 bases fit TRBD1. There are 12 residues in the CDR3. Germline lookup yields CDR1 DFQATT and CDR2 SNEGSKA (reference sequence). V lost 5 bases to trimming and J lost 11 bases; unmatched junction nucleotides: 11.

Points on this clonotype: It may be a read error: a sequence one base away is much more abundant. The chain's CDR3 is CASSLLPDARGNQPQHF. The CDR3 coding sequence is TGTGCCAGCAGTTTATTACCCGACGCGAGGGGCAATCAGCCCCAGCATTTT. The rearrangement uses TRBV2 and TRBJ1-5; D gene uncertain. Trimming took 5 bases from V and 2 from J, leaving 19 bases between them. Germline V gene lookup returns CDR1 SNHLY and CDR2 FYNNEI. The length of the CDR3 is 17 residues.

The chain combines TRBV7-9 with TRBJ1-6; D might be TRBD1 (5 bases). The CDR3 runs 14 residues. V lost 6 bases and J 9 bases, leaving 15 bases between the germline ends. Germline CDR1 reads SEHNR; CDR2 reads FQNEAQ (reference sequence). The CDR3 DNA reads TGTGCCAGCAGTTTACCAGGGATGAGTTCACCCCTCCACTTT. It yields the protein CASSLPGMSSPLHF.

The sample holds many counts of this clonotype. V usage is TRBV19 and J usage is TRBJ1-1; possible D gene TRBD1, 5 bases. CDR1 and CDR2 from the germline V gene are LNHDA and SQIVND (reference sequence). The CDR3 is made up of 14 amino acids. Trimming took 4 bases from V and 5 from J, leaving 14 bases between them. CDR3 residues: CASSKQALGTEAFF. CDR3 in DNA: TGTGCCAGTAGTAAACAGGCCCTCGGGACTGAAGCTTTCTTT.

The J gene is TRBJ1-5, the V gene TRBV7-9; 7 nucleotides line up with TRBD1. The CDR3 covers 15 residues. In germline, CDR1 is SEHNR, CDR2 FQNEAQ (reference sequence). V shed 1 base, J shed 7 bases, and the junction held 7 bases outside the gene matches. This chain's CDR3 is CASSLGTGVRQPQHF. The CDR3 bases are TGTGCCAGCAGCTTAGGGACAGGAGTTAGACAGCCCCAGCATTTT.

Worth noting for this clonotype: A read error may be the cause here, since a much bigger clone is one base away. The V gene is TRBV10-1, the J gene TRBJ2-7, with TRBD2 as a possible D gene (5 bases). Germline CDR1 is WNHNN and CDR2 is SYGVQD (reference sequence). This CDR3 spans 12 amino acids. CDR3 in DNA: TGCGCCACCTCGGGGTTCCCCTACGGGCAGTACTTC. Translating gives CATSGFPYGQYF.

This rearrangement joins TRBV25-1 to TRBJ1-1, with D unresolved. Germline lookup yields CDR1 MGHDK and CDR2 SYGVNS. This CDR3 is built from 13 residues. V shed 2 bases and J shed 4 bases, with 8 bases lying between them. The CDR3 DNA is TGTGCCAGCAGTGAAGGGGTTACCACTGAAGCTTTCTTT. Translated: CASSEGVTTEAFF.

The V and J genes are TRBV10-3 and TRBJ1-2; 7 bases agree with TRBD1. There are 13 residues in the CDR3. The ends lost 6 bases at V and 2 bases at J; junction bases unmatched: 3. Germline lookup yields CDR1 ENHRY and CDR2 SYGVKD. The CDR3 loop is CAISDRVNYGYTF. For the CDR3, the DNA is TGTGCCATCAGCGACAGGGTGAACTATGGCTACACCTTC.

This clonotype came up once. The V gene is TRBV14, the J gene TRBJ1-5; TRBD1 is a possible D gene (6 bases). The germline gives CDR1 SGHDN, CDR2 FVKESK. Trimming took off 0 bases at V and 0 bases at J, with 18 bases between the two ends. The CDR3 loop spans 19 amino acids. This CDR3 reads CASSQDRSGAPYSNQPQHF. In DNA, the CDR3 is TGTGCCAGCAGCCAAGATCGTTCGGGGGCACCTTATAGCAATCAGCCCCAGCATTTT.

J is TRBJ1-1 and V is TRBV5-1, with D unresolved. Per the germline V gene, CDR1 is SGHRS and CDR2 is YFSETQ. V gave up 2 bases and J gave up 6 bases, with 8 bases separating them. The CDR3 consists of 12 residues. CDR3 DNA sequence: TGCGCCAGCAGCTTAACGTGGTCTGAAGCTTTCTTT. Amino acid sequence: CASSLTWSEAFF.

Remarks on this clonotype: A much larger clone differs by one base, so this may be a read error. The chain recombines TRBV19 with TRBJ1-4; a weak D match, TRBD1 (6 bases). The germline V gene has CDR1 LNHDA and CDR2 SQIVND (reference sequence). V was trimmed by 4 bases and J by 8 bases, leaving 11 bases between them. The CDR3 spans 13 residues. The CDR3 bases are TGTGCCAGTAGTACAGGGGTGAGGGAAAAACTGTTTTTT. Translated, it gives CASSTGVREKLFF.

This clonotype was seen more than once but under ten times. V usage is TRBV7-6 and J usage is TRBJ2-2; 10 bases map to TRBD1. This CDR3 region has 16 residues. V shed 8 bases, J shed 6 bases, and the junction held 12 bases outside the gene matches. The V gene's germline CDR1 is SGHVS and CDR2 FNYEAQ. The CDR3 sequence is CASERSGTGVSGELFF. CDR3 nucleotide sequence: TGTGCCAGCGAGAGGTCCGGGACAGGGGTTTCCGGGGAGCTGTTTTTT.

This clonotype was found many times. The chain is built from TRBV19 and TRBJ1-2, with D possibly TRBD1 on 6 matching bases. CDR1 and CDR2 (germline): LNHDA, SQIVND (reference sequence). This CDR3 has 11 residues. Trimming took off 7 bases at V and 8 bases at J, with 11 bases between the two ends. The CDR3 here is CASTYGQGYTF. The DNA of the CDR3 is TGTGCCAGTACATACGGACAGGGCTACACCTTC.

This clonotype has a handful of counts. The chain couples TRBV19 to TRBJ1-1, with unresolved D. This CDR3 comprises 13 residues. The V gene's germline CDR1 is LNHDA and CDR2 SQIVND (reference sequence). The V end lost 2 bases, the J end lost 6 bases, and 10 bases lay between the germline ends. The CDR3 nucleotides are TGTGCCAGTAGTATATCTCGCGGGGCTGAAGCTTTCTTT. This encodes CASSISRGAEAFF.

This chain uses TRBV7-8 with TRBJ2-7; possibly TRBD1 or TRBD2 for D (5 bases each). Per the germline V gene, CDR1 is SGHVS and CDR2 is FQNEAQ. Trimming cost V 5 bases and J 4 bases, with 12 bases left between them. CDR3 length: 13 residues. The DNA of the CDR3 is TGTGCCAGCAGCCCGACAGCGGCGTACGAGCAGTACTTC. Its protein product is CASSPTAAYEQYF.

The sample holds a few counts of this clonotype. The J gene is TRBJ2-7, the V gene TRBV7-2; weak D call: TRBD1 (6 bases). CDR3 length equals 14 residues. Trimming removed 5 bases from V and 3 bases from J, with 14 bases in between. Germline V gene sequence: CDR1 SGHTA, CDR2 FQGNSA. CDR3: CASSPRTAGYEQYF. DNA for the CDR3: TGTGCCAGCAGCCCAAGGACAGCCGGCTACGAGCAGTACTTC.

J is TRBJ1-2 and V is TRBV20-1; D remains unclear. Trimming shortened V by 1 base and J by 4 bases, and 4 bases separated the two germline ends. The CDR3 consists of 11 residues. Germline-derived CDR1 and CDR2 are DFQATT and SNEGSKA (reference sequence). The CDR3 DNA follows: TGCAGTGCTAGAGTGATCTATGGCTACACCTTC. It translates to CSARVIYGYTF.

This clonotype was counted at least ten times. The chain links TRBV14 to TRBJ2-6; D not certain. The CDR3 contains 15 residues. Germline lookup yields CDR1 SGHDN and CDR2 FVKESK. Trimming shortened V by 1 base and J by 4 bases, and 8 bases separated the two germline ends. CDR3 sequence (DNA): TGTGCCAGCAGCCAAGTGGACGTCGGGGCCAACGTCCTGACTTTC. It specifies CASSQVDVGANVLTF.

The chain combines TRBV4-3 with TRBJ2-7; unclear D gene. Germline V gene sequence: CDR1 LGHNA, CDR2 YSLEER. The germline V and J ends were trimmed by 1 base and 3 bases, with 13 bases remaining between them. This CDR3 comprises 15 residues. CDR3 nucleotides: TGCGCCAGCAGCCAAGTTGTTGGTGGGGTCTACGAGCAGTACTTC. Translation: CASSQVVGGVYEQYF.

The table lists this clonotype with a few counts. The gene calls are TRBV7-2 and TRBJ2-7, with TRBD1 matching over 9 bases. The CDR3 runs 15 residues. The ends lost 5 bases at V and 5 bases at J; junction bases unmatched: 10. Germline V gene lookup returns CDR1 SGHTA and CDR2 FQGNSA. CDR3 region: CASSAMTGGVDEQYF. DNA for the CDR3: TGTGCCAGCAGCGCCATGACAGGGGGTGTCGACGAGCAGTACTTC.

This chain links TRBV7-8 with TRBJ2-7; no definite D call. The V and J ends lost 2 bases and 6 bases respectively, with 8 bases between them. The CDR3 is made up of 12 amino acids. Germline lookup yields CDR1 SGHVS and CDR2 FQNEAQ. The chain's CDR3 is CASSLKGAEQYF. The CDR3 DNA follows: TGTGCCAGCAGCTTAAAAGGAGCCGAGCAGTACTTC. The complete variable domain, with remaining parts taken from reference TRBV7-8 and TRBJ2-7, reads GAGVSQSPRYKVAKRGQDVALRCDPISGHVSLFWYQQALGQGPEFLTYFQNEAQLDKSGLPSDRFFAERPEGSVSTLKIQRTQQEDSAVYLCASSLKGAEQYFGPGTRLTVT.